A single sample gave rise to the 4 T cell receptor beta chains below, sequenced in a study of T cell repertoires in cytomegalovirus infection. TCRdb independently ran MiXCR on the reads; one entry per CDR3 protein. The sample carries hundreds of thousands of distinct CDR3 sequences, about 24% recorded once. The sequenced sample consisted of CD8+ T cells from PBMCs. The receptors derive from a human donor in good health (CMV status not recorded). Some clones in this sample may be carry-over from other donors' samples.

The chain has TRBV2 and TRBJ2-5; TRBD1 matches 7 bases. Per the germline V gene, CDR1 is SNHLY and CDR2 is FYNNEI. This CDR3 is built from 14 residues. The DNA of the CDR3 is TGTGTCAGAACCGAAGGGGACAGCCAAGAGACCCAGTACTTC. Translating gives CVRTEGDSQETQYF.

The sample holds one count of this clonotype. The chain combines TRBV18 with TRBJ2-1; perhaps TRBD1 as D (6 bases). V shed 3 bases and J shed 0 bases, with 15 bases lying between them. The CDR3 runs to 17 residues. Germline values: CDR1 KGHSH, CDR2 LQKENI. CDR3 sequence: CASSPDWTDSSYNEQFF. CDR3 bases: TGTGCCAGCTCACCCGACTGGACAGACAGCTCCTACAATGAGCAGTTCTTC.

In its sample, this clonotype was seen a few times. The chain combines TRBV27 with TRBJ1-4; D is ambiguous. The CDR3 has 13 residues. V was trimmed by 5 bases and J by 8 bases, leaving 12 bases between them. CDR1 MNHEY and CDR2 SMNVEV come from the germline V gene (reference sequence). The CDR3 DNA is TGTGCCAGCAGTGCCCACCGGAGGGAAAAACTGTTTTTT. As protein: CASSAHRREKLFF.

V and J are TRBV2 and TRBJ2-1; 7 nucleotides align to TRBD2. V shed 5 bases, J shed 5 bases, and the junction held 12 bases outside the gene matches. This CDR3 is built from 16 residues. Germline V gives CDR1 SNHLY, CDR2 FYNNEI. CDR3 protein: CASSSFRGGTNNEQFF. For the CDR3, the DNA is TGTGCCAGCAGTTCCTTCCGGGGCGGGACTAACAATGAGCAGTTCTTC.